The 30 T cell receptor beta chains in this list originate from one sample, sequenced in a study of early T cells in non-severe SARS-CoV-2 infection. TCRdb processed the 5' RACE reads anew with MiXCR; each CDR3 protein has one entry. The table lists roughly 64,000 distinct CDR3 sequences, roughly 9% of them singletons. The source was whole blood, collected at baseline. Source of these receptors: an adult who was a healthcare worker with PCR-confirmed SARS-CoV-2 infection or an uninfected control (not recorded which).

At least ten counts were recorded for this clonotype. The chain combines TRBV7-2 with TRBJ1-2; D is ambiguous. CDR3 length: 13 amino acids. The ends were cut back, 5 bases at V and 4 bases at J, with 11 bases in the middle. Germline CDR1 SGHTA, CDR2 FQGNSA. CDR3 bases: TGTGCCAGCAGCGTGGGTCCCTTCTATGGCTACACCTTC. Its translation: CASSVGPFYGYTF.

For the CDR3, the DNA is TGCAGTGCTGCTTGGGAGAGGGCGACCCAGTACTTC. Translated, it gives CSAAWERATQYF. The chain carries TRBV20-1 and TRBJ2-5; possible D gene TRBD2, 5 bases. Between the trimmed V and J ends, which lost 5 bases and 7 bases, there was a span of 14 bases. The CDR3 covers 12 residues. CDR1 DFQATT and CDR2 SNEGSKA come from the germline V gene (reference sequence).

This clonotype was detected a few times. This chain uses TRBV20-1 with TRBJ2-3; tentatively, D is TRBD2 (5 bases). This CDR3 region has 12 residues. Germline V gene sequence: CDR1 DFQATT, CDR2 SNEGSKA (reference sequence). Trimming took off 7 bases at V and 5 bases at J, with 13 bases between the two ends. The CDR3 DNA reads TGCAGTGGGGAAAAACGGGGAGATACGCAGTATTTT. This sequence encodes CSGEKRGDTQYF.

The chain recombines TRBV6-2 or TRBV6-3 with TRBJ1-4, with a weak D call TRBD1 (5 bases). Trimming left V 2 bases short and J 5 bases short, with 12 bases between. Germline CDR1 reads MNHEY; CDR2 reads SVGEGT. The CDR3 length is 15 residues. Written as DNA, the CDR3 is TGTGCCAGCAGTTACGACGACAGATACAATGAAAAACTGTTTTTT. This gives the protein CASSYDDRYNEKLFF.

This clonotype has ten or more counts. The chain combines TRBV6-6 with TRBJ1-2, with D possibly TRBD1 on 6 matching bases. The CDR3 has 13 residues. Trimming stripped 5 bases from V and 4 bases from J, with 11 bases between. Germline V gene sequence: CDR1 MNHNY, CDR2 SVGAGI (reference sequence). CDR3 protein: CASSRQAFYGYTF. CDR3 bases: TGTGCCAGCAGTCGACAGGCTTTCTATGGCTACACCTTC.

The chain is built from TRBV7-9 and TRBJ1-1; 9 bases are a match to TRBD1. V was clipped by 5 bases and J by 2 bases; unmatched bases: 3. The CDR3 extends over 14 amino acids. Germline CDR1 is SEHNR and CDR2 is FQNEAQ (reference sequence). CDR3 coding DNA: TGTGCCAGCAGCCGGGGACAGGGTAACACTGAAGCTTTCTTT. Protein sequence: CASSRGQGNTEAFF.

This chain links TRBV5-4 with TRBJ2-5; possibly TRBD2 for D (5 bases). This CDR3 is 13 amino acids long. CDR1 SGHNT and CDR2 YYREEE come from the germline V gene (reference sequence). Trimming took off 2 bases at V and 2 bases at J, with 7 bases between the two ends. This chain's CDR3 is CASSFLAQETQYF. Here the CDR3 DNA reads TGTGCCAGCAGCTTTCTAGCACAAGAGACCCAGTACTTC.

This clonotype was observed at least ten times. The chain uses TRBV7-3 and TRBJ2-1; a possible D gene is TRBD2 (6 bases). CDR1 and CDR2 from the germline V gene are SGHTA and FQGTGA. The CDR3 extends over 16 amino acids. Trimming took 5 bases from V and 4 from J, leaving 18 bases between them. The CDR3 is CASSLSVGEEYNEQFF. Written as DNA, the CDR3 is TGTGCCAGCAGCCTCTCGGTCGGGGAGGAGTACAATGAGCAGTTCTTC.

This clonotype was counted at least ten times. V usage is TRBV18 and J usage is TRBJ2-5; D remains ambiguous. CDR1 KGHSH and CDR2 LQKENI come from the germline V gene. This CDR3 comprises 15 residues. Trimming removed 3 bases at V and 3 bases at J, with 14 bases between. CDR3 region: CASSPIYDTEETQYF. CDR3 nucleotides: TGTGCCAGCTCACCCATTTACGACACCGAAGAGACCCAGTACTTC.

This clonotype was found a few times. The J gene is TRBJ2-3, the V gene TRBV5-1, with 8 bases lining up with TRBD2. V gave up 4 bases and J gave up 2 bases; unmatched junction bases: 3. The germline V gene encodes CDR1 SGHRS and CDR2 YFSETQ. CDR3 size: 14 residues. The CDR3 is CASSPAGVTDTQYF. As DNA, the CDR3 is TGCGCCAGCAGCCCAGCGGGAGTCACAGATACGCAGTATTTT.

The chain is built from TRBV5-4 and TRBJ2-3; possibly TRBD1 or TRBD2 for D (5 bases each). Germline lookup yields CDR1 SGHNT and CDR2 YYREEE (reference sequence). This CDR3 has 17 amino acids. V dropped 0 bases and J dropped 4 bases, with 18 bases sitting between them. The CDR3 is CASSLAQGRRVADTQYF. CDR3 coding DNA: TGTGCCAGCAGCTTGGCCCAGGGACGGCGAGTAGCAGATACGCAGTATTTT.

This clonotype was observed at least ten times. The genes are TRBV27 and TRBJ2-2; no clear D gene. From germline, CDR1 is MNHEY and CDR2 SMNVEV (reference sequence). This CDR3 is built from 13 residues. V lost 5 bases to trimming and J lost 9 bases, with 13 bases between them. CDR3 DNA: TGTGCCAGCAGTCCCCAAGGCCCCTGGGAGCTGTTTTTT. This gives the protein CASSPQGPWELFF.

In the case of this clonotype: A much bigger clone sits one base away, suggesting this may be a read error. The rearrangement uses TRBV19 and TRBJ1-5, with D perhaps TRBD1 (6 bases). The CDR3 consists of 12 residues. Per germline, CDR1 LNHDA and CDR2 SQIVND (reference sequence). CDR3 DNA sequence: TGTGCCAGTAGTATAATGGGGGGGCCCCAGCGTTTT. Its translation: CASSIMGGPQRF.

The sample holds a few counts of this clonotype. V is TRBV2 and J is TRBJ1-1, with 9 bases that match TRBD1. This CDR3 spans 14 amino acids. V was clipped by 5 bases and J by 3 bases; unmatched bases: 4. The germline CDR1 and CDR2 sequences are SNHLY and FYNNEI. CDR3 sequence: CASSRDRVDTEAFF. For the CDR3, the DNA is TGTGCCAGCAGTAGGGACAGGGTTGACACTGAAGCTTTCTTT. Full variable domain (rest looked up from reference TRBV2 and TRBJ1-1): EPEVTQTPSHQVTQMGQEVILRCVPISNHLYFYWYRQILGQKVEFLVSFYNNEISEKSEIFDDQFSVERPDGSNFTLKIRSTKLEDSAMYFCASSRDRVDTEAFFGQGTRLTVV.

This clonotype was counted between two and nine times. The rearrangement joins TRBV12-3 or TRBV12-4 to TRBJ2-7, with 9 bases aligning to TRBD2. V dropped 6 bases and J dropped 1; count of bases not matched to a gene: 10. The CDR3 length is 16 residues. DNA for the CDR3: TGTGCCAGCAGACCCGAGGGGAGCGGGAGGTCCTACGAGCAGTACTTC. Translated: CASRPEGSGRSYEQYF.

This clonotype was counted ten times or more. V gene TRBV2 combines with J gene TRBJ2-1; TRBD2 agrees at 8 bases. The CDR3 spans 17 residues. J lost 0 bases, V lost 4 bases, and 8 bases had no gene match. Germline V gene sequence: CDR1 SNHLY, CDR2 FYNNEI. CDR3 loop: CASSVRAGDLSYNEQFF. The CDR3, as DNA: TGTGCCAGCAGTGTAAGAGCGGGAGATCTCTCCTACAATGAGCAGTTCTTC.

V usage is TRBV5-6 and J usage is TRBJ2-4; TRBD2 matches at 11 bases. Germline trimming cut 0 bases from V and 8 bases from J; bases unmatched to any gene: 1. Germline lookup yields CDR1 SGHDT and CDR2 YYEEEE. The CDR3 has 14 amino acids. CDR3: CASSLVAGGDIQYF. CDR3 in DNA: TGTGCCAGCAGCTTGGTAGCGGGAGGGGACATTCAGTACTTC.

The V gene is TRBV4-3, the J gene TRBJ1-2; TRBD1 matches 10 bases. Germline assignment: CDR1 LGHNA and CDR2 YSLEER. The CDR3 consists of 15 residues. V lost 4 bases and J lost 7; bases outside the gene matches: 9. CDR3 protein: CASSRDRGEVGGYTF. CDR3 nucleotide sequence: TGCGCCAGCAGCCGGGACAGGGGAGAGGTTGGTGGCTACACCTTC.

The chain uses TRBV7-9 and TRBJ1-6; D gene unclear. V lost 5 bases and J lost 7, with 15 bases in between. CDR1 SEHNR and CDR2 FQNEAQ come from the germline V gene (reference sequence). This CDR3 is built from 15 residues. The CDR3: CASSQGPDGNSPLHF. The DNA for the CDR3 is TGTGCCAGCAGCCAAGGGCCGGACGGCAATTCACCCCTCCACTTT.

This clonotype was counted at least ten times. The rearrangement joins TRBV2 to TRBJ1-4; 8 nucleotides line up with TRBD1. CDR3 length: 14 residues. With V trimmed by 7 bases and J by 7 bases, 8 bases remained unmatched. Germline-derived CDR1 and CDR2 are SNHLY and FYNNEI. CDR3 sequence: CASIADRVFEKLFF. The CDR3 DNA sequence: TGTGCCAGCATCGCGGACAGGGTGTTTGAAAAACTGTTTTTT.

Ten or more counts support this clonotype. The chain links TRBV7-3 to TRBJ2-2; 8 positions agree with TRBD1. Germline CDR1 is SGHTA and CDR2 is FQGTGA. The CDR3 sequence is 15 residues long. With 3 bases clipped from V and 3 bases from J, the junction kept 3 bases outside the gene matches. In DNA form, the CDR3 reads TGTGCCAGCAGCTTTGGACAGGGCCACACCGGGGAGCTGTTTTTT. Translated: CASSFGQGHTGELFF.

This clonotype was counted at least ten times. The chain links TRBV5-4 to TRBJ1-1, with D uncertain. In germline, CDR1 is SGHNT, CDR2 YYREEE (reference sequence). The CDR3 runs 15 residues. The V and J ends lost 2 bases and 4 bases respectively, with 15 bases between them. The CDR3 protein is CASSLPLPEGTEAFF. DNA of the CDR3: TGTGCCAGCAGCTTACCACTGCCAGAGGGCACTGAAGCTTTCTTT.

This clonotype was counted a few times. This chain connects TRBV6-2 or TRBV6-3 to TRBJ2-2, with D hard to call. Germline loops: CDR1 MNHEY, CDR2 SVGEGT. V shed 5 bases and J shed 5 bases, with 6 bases lying between them. CDR3 size: 12 residues. The chain's CDR3 is CASSDKTGELFF. Written as DNA, the CDR3 is TGTGCCAGCAGTGATAAAACCGGGGAGCTGTTTTTT.

A few counts support this clonotype. The chain has TRBV6-1 and TRBJ1-2; TRBD1 agrees at 9 bases. This CDR3 has 15 residues. The germline V gene has CDR1 MNHNS and CDR2 SASEGT. V trimming: 6 bases; J trimming: 0 bases; junction bases outside the gene matches: 5. The CDR3 coding sequence is TGTGCCAGCAGAAGGGGACAGGGACCTAACTATGGCTACACCTTC. Its translation: CASRRGQGPNYGYTF.

This clonotype was observed a few times. The rearrangement uses TRBV7-2 and TRBJ2-7; tentative D call: TRBD2 (6 bases). The CDR3 has 15 residues. Germline assignment: CDR1 SGHTA and CDR2 FQGNSA. Trimming removed 0 bases at V and 4 bases at J, with 13 bases between. CDR3: CASSLAWGEKYEQYF. The CDR3 DNA reads TGTGCCAGCAGCTTAGCGTGGGGGGAGAAATACGAGCAGTACTTC.

This chain links TRBV3-1 with TRBJ1-1; no definite D call. V lost 0 bases and J lost 0, with 8 bases in between. Germline lookup yields CDR1 LGHDT and CDR2 YNNKEL (reference sequence). This CDR3 spans 15 amino acids. This chain's CDR3 is CASSQDRWVNTEAFF. The CDR3 DNA reads TGTGCCAGCAGCCAAGATAGATGGGTGAACACTGAAGCTTTCTTT.

There are many counts of this clonotype. This chain uses TRBV3-1 with TRBJ2-1, with 7 bases fitting TRBD2. CDR1 and CDR2 from the germline V gene are LGHDT and YNNKEL (reference sequence). The CDR3 length is 16 residues. The ends lost 1 base at V and 4 bases at J; junction bases unmatched: 7. CDR3 region: CASSQAASGSYNEQFF. The CDR3 DNA sequence: TGTGCCAGCAGCCAAGCGGCTAGCGGAAGTTACAATGAGCAGTTCTTC.

This clonotype was picked up many times. The V and J genes are TRBV4-2 and TRBJ2-5; 12 nucleotides agree with TRBD2. CDR1 is LGHNA, CDR2 YNFKEQ, per germline. This CDR3 has 17 amino acids. V gave up 1 base and J gave up 5 bases; unmatched junction bases: 8. CDR3: CASSQVASGRASETQYF. The CDR3 DNA follows: TGTGCCAGCAGCCAAGTGGCTAGCGGGAGGGCCAGCGAGACCCAGTACTTC.

This clonotype was counted many times. The chain uses TRBV12-3 or TRBV12-4 and TRBJ2-3; the D gene is possibly TRBD1 (6 bases). V lost 5 bases to trimming and J lost 1 base, with 13 bases between them. The CDR3 is 15 amino acids. The CDR3 DNA follows: TGTGCCAGCAGTCCTAGGGGGACGGGCACAGATACGCAGTATTTT. This codes for CASSPRGTGTDTQYF.

This clonotype was counted only a few times. The rearrangement uses TRBV19 and TRBJ1-5; D perhaps matches TRBD1 (5 bases). CDR1 LNHDA and CDR2 SQIVND come from the germline V gene (reference sequence). The V and J ends lost 6 bases and 0 bases respectively, with 24 bases between them. CDR3 length: 19 amino acids. As DNA, the CDR3 is TGTGCCAGTAGCCCTCAAGCCGGGACGGTGGGTAATAGCAATCAGCCCCAGCATTTT. This sequence encodes CASSPQAGTVGNSNQPQHF.